Only a few counts were recorded for the clone carrying this T cell receptor (beta chain). Its specificity is unknown. The data were obtained in a study of T-cell memory formation after mild COVID-19. About the study: The study found TCR clusters largely donor specific. Study results and limitations: CD4+ contracting clones were found mainly in CM and EM, and CD8+ ones in EMRA. Clones contracting day 15 to 85 were balanced CD4/CD8; later expanders leaned CD4+.

Germline lookup yields CDR1 DFQATT and CDR2 SNEGSKA (reference sequence). Trimming cost V 3 bases and J 1 base, with 17 bases left between them. CDR3 size: 16 residues. Each CDR3 protein is one row after TCRdb ran MiXCR on the 5' RACE reads. The sample shows fewer than 650,000 distinct CDR3 sequences, roughly a fifth of them seen only once. This TCR was recovered from an adult woman who had mild COVID-19 (a few samples of this study predate the infection). Cell type and time point are not known. The gene calls are TRBV20-1 and TRBJ2-3, with TRBD2 as a possible D gene (6 bases). Input material: PBMCs or a T cell subset sorted from them (not recorded which). The CDR3 region is CSAREGPGFRTDTQYF. The CDR3 DNA reads TGCAGTGCTAGGGAGGGCCCGGGGTTTCGCACAGATACGCAGTATTTT.